The source of this T cell receptor (beta chain) is a study of blood T cell repertoires in COVID-19. Sequencing used immunoSEQ multiplex PCR; TCRdb keeps in-frame clones, though not all of them. The sample lists under 300,000 clones, around 90% occurring once. Germline assignment: CDR1 MNHEY and CDR2 SMNVEV (reference sequence). CDR3 length equals 18 residues. Trimming took 5 bases from V and 4 from J; bases not matched to a gene: 14. The sequence was collected from a woman aged 25 to 45 with acute COVID-19. V is TRBV27 and J is TRBJ1-2; 12 bases map to TRBD1. Sequencing input: PBMCs or T cells enriched from blood (not recorded which). The CDR3 coding sequence is TGTGCCAGCAGTACCAACCGGGACAGGGGGCCACATGGCTATGGCTACACCTTC. Encoded protein: CASSTNRDRGPHGYGYTF.